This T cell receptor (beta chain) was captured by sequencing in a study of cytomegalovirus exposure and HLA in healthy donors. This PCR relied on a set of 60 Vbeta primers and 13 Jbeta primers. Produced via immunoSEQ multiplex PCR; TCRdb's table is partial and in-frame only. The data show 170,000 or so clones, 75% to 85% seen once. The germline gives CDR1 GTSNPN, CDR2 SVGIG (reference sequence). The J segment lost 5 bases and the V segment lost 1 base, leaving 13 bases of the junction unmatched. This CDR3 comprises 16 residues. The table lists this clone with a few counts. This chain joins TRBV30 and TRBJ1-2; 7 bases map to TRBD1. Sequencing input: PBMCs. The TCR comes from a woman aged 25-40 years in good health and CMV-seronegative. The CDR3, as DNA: TGTGCCTGGAGTGACTCCTTTCCGGGACAGCTATATGGCTACACCTTC. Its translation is CAWSDSFPGQLYGYTF. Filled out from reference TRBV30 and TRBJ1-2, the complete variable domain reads SQTIHQWPATLVQPVGSPLSLECTVEGTSNPNLYWYRQAAGRGLQLLFYSVGIGQISSEVPQNLSASRPQDRQFILSSKKLLLSDSGFYLCAWSDSFPGQLYGYTFGSGTRLTVV.